The entry below gives a single TCR beta chain sequence along with its context. This sample is drawn from a study of blood T cell repertoires in COVID-19. Overall study: The United States, Italy and Spain were the sources of the acute and convalescent COVID-19 samples.

Profiling relied on immunoSEQ multiplex PCR, and the TCRdb table lists in-frame clones only, not all of them. The sample consists of tens of thousands of clones, around 89% of them appearing once. Germline V gene data show CDR1 as SGHVS and CDR2 as FQNEAQ. V was trimmed by 4 bases and J by 1 base, leaving 15 bases between them. This CDR3 has 16 amino acids. This chain joins TRBV7-8 and TRBJ2-3; D remains unclear. Sequencing used peripheral blood. The receptor comes from a man between 60 and 70 years old with acute or convalescent COVID-19. This CDR3 is CASSSFLEPGTDTQYF. The CDR3 DNA follows: TGTGCCAGCAGCTCCTTCTTGGAGCCGGGCACAGATACGCAGTATTTT.